This TCR beta chain appears in the sequencing data of a study of T cell responses to AZD1222 COVID-19 vaccine. Study-wide results and limits: The reported proportion of spike-specific TCRs targeting unmutated variant regions was nearly half. None of the repertoires were sampled until the peak T cell response had passed. Among the donors, most were white British and more were female, and clonal diversity was possibly underestimated.

Comments on this clone: The antigen is not known.

Clones were sequenced by immunoSEQ multiplex PCR, and TCRdb holds only the in-frame ones, with some missing. The table records about 100,000 clones, 80% to 90% of them present only once. This sample comprised peripheral blood, obtained on day 0 of MenACWY control vaccination. The TCR originated in an adult in good health.

The CDR3 region is CASSKLVAAGGAQYF. The CDR3, as DNA: TGTGCCAGCAGCAAATTAGTTGCCGCGGGCGGGGCGCAGTATTTT. The chain links TRBV13 to TRBJ2-3, with D perhaps matching TRBD2 (6 bases). The germline gives CDR1 PRHDT, CDR2 FYEKMQ (reference sequence). This CDR3 comprises 15 residues. The V end lost 5 bases, the J end lost 10 bases, and 22 bases lay between the germline ends. The entire variable domain, with the rest obtained from reference TRBV13 and TRBJ2-3, is as follows: AAGVIQSPRHLIKEKRETATLKCYPIPRHDTVYWYQQGPGQDPQFLISFYEKMQSDKGSIPDRFSAQQFSDYHSELNMSSLELGDSALYFCASSKLVAAGGAQYFGPGTRLTVL.